This TCR beta chain was profiled in a study of shared clonotypes between healthy human individuals. This CDR3 region has 15 residues. The V segment lost 2 bases and the J segment 1 base; nucleotides outside the gene matches: 3. Germline V gene sequence: CDR1 MNHEY, CDR2 SVGAGI. Genomic DNA per cell subset filled all wells of several immunoSEQ plates. In the authors' methods: ImmunoSEQ sequences covered only the junction and lacked quality scores; filtering therefore differed. Profiling relied on immunoSEQ multiplex PCR, and the TCRdb table lists in-frame clones only, not all of them. The V and J calls and clone size come from that table; D and trimming were worked out from the DNA. Found here are roughly 220,000 clones, 60% to 80% of them singletons; the top ten hold over 8.5%. About this clone itself: Within the sample, other DNA sequences also encode this same CDR3.

Sequenced input: memory CD4+ T cells sorted from blood. The subset denotes: CD45RA-negative fraction. The receptor was isolated from a man aged 25-40 years in good health. The chain is built from TRBV6-5 and TRBJ2-3; TRBD2 matches 7 bases. CDR3 residues: CASSYGGGGTDTQYF. The CDR3 nucleotides are TGTGCCAGCAGTTACGGGGGGGGTGGCACAGATACGCAGTATTTT.